This record concerns one TCR beta chain sequence. Methods used by the authors: A productive frequency of 2.59 x 10-5 was the lowest detectable. The assay was immunoSEQ multiplex PCR, and TCRdb's table has in-frame clones only and misses some. V, J and clone size derive from that table, while D and trimming were established from the DNA sequence. The sample has over 35,000 clones; around 85% are singletons. The CDR3 extends over 13 amino acids. Between the trimmed V and J ends, which lost 5 bases and 2 bases, there was a span of 9 bases. CDR1 SGHVS and CDR2 FNYEAQ come from the germline V gene. The sample belongs to a study of STAT5B mutations in CD4+ large granular lymphocyte leukemia.

J is TRBJ2-5 and V is TRBV7-6; TRBD1 is a possible D gene (6 bases). The sample consisted of CD4+ T cells from blood buffy coats. This receptor was taken from a human donor in good health. As DNA, the CDR3 is TGTGCCAGCAGCCGTGGACAGCAAGAGACCCAGTACTTC. Its protein is CASSRGQQETQYF.